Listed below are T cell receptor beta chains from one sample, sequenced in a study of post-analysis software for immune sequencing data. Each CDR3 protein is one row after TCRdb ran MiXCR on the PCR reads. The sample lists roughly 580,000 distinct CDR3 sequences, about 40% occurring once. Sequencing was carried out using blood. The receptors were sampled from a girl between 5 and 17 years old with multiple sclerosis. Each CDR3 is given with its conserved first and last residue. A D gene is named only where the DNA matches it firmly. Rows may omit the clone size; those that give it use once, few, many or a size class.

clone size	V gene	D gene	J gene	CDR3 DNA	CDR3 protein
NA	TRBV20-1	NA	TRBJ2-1	TGCAGTGCTTCAGTAGGACAGCGGAATGAGCAGTTCTTC	CSASVGQRNEQFF
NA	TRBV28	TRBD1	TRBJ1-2	TGTGCCAGCAAGCTAGACAGGGGGCGAAGGGGCTACACCTTC	CASKLDRGRRGYTF
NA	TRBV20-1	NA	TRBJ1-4	TGCAGTGCTAGGGCCCCCAGGACCTCTAATGAAAAACTGTTTTTT	CSARAPRTSNEKLFF
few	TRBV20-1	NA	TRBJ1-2	TGCAGTGCTTCCAGAGGGGGGGTGGATGGCTACACCTTC	CSASRGGVDGYTF
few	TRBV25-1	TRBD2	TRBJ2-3	TGTGCCACAACTAGCGGGGGCACAGATACGCAGTATTTT	CATTSGGTDTQYF
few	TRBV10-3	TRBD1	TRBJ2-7	TGTGCCATCAGTGGGAGCCGGGACAGGGGCTACGAGCAGTACTTC	CAISGSRDRGYEQYF
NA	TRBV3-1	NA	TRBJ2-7	TGTGCCAGCAGCCGATTTAGGACCGGCTACGAGCAGTACTTC	CASSRFRTGYEQYF
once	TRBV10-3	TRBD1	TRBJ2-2	TGTGCCATCAGTGAGTCCGGGACAGCAAACACCGGGGAGCTGTTTTTT	CAISESGTANTGELFF
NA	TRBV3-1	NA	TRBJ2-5	TGTGCCAGCAGTCGACAGAGGGCTCAGACCCAGTACTTC	CASSRQRAQTQYF
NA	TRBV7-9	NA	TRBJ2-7	TGTGCCAGCAGCTCGCCCAGGGGGGCCGTCTCCTACGAGCAGTACTTC	CASSSPRGAVSYEQYF
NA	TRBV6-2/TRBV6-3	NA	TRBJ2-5	TGTGCCAGCAGTTACGTCTTGCGAGGGGCCCAGTACTTC	CASSYVLRGAQYF
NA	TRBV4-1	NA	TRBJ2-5	TGCGCCAGCAGCCAAGAAATGACTTTCCAAGAGACCCAGTACTTC	CASSQEMTFQETQYF
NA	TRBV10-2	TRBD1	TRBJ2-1	TGCGCCAGCAGTGCTTCAAGGACAGGGAAGGATGAGCAGTTCTTC	CASSASRTGKDEQFF
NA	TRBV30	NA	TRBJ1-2	TGTGCCTGGAAATGGAGCAGCTATGGCTACACCTTC	CAWKWSSYGYTF
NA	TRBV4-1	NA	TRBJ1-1	TGCGCCAGCAGGCAAGGGGCGGACACTGAAGCTTTCTTT	CASRQGADTEAFF
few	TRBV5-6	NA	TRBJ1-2	TGTGCCAGCAGCTTGGTGGCGGCAATACTAAGGGGCTACACCTTC	CASSLVAAILRGYTF
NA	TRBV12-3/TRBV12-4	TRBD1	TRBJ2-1	TGTGCCAGCAACAGACAGGGCCCGTCATCCTACGAGCAGTTCTTC	CASNRQGPSSYEQFF
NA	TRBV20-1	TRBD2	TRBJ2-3	TGCAGTGCTTCCGTAGCGGGCATACCACCTAGCACAGATACGCAGTATTTT	CSASVAGIPPSTDTQYF
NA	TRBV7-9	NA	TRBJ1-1	TGTGCCAGCAGCCGTGCGACCAGCGCTGAAGCTTTCTTT	CASSRATSAEAFF
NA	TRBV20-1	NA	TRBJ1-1	TGCAGTGCTAGGGCGGATTTTGAAGCTTTCTTT	CSARADFEAFF
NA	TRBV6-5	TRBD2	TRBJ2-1	TGTGCCAGCAGTCGCCCTCTAGCGGGAGTAGGTGAGCAGTTCTTC	CASSRPLAGVGEQFF
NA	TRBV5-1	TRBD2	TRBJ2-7	TGCGCCAGCAGCTTGGCCGTTCTAGCGGGACCCAATCGCGAGCAGTACTTC	CASSLAVLAGPNREQYF
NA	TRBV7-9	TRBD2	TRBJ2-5	TGTGCCAGCAGCTTAGCGGGAGGGCGAGACAGAGAGACCCAGTACTTC	CASSLAGGRDRETQYF
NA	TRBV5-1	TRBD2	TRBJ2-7	TGCGCCAGTGGGAGCGGGAAGCACTACGAGCAGTACTTC	CASGSGKHYEQYF
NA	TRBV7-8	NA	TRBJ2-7	TGTGCCAGCAGCTTGAGCAGAACCTCCTACGAGCAGTACTTC	CASSLSRTSYEQYF
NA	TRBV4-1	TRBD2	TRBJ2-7	TGCGCCAGCAGCCAAGATCTGGGGGGGGTTTCCGTTATCGAGCAGTACTTC	CASSQDLGGVSVIEQYF
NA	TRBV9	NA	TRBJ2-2	TGTGCCAGCAGCGTCAGGGTAGAGGACACCGGGGGGCTGTTTTTT	CASSVRVEDTGGLFF
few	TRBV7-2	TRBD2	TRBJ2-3	TGTGCCAGCAGTCTAGCACAGCGGGGAGATACGCAGTATTTT	CASSLAQRGDTQYF
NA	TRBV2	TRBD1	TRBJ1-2	TGTGCCAGCAGCTCACAGGGGGCTGGGCATGGCTACACCTTC	CASSSQGAGHGYTF
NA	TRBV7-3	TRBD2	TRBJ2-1	TGTGCCAGCAGCTTACAACTAGCGGGAGATCATGAGCAGTTCTTC	CASSLQLAGDHEQFF
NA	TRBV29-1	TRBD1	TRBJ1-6	TGCAGCGTTGTGGTTACAGGGGGTTCACCCCTCCACTTT	CSVVVTGGSPLHF
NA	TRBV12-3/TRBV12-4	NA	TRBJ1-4	TGTGCCAGCAGTTTAAGGCCTACAACTAATGAAAAACTGTTTTTT	CASSLRPTTNEKLFF
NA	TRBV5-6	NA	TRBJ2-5	TGTGCCAGCAGCGGTAGAAGGGGCATGGAGACCCAGTACTTC	CASSGRRGMETQYF
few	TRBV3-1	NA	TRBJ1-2	TGTGCCAGCAGCCAAGATTGGTCAAGGGGCTACACCTTC	CASSQDWSRGYTF
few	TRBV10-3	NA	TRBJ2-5	TGTGCCATCAGTGAGTCGCGGGCGCAAGAGACCCAGTACTTC	CAISESRAQETQYF
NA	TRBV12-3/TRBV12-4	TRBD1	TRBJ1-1	TGTGCCAGCAGTCCTTGGACAGGGGGCGGCACTGAAGCTTTCTTT	CASSPWTGGGTEAFF
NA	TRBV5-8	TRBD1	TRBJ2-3	TGTGCCAGCAGCTTGGAGGGGACAGGGGGCTCAGATACGCAGTATTTT	CASSLEGTGGSDTQYF
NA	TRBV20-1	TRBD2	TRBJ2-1	TGCAGTACACATAGCGGGGGAAAGGCCCTCAGCTCCTACAATGAGCAGTTCTTC	CSTHSGGKALSSYNEQFF
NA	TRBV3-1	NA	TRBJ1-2	TGTGCCAGCAGCCCAGGGCAGGGAACTCCCTATGGCTACACCTTC	CASSPGQGTPYGYTF
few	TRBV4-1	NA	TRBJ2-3	TGCGCCAGCAGTCTTTGGGCTCGGGATACGCAGTATTTT	CASSLWARDTQYF
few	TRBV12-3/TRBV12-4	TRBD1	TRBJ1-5	TGTGCCAGCAATCCAAGGGGGACAGGGGGCTTGCCCCAGCATTTT	CASNPRGTGGLPQHF
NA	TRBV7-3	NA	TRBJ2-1	TGTGCCAGCAGCGTCGAACGGGGGAGCTCCTACAATGAGCAGTTCTTC	CASSVERGSSYNEQFF
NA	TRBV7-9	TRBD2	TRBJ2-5	TGTGCCAGCAGCCGGGAGGTCCAAGAGACCCAGTACTTC	CASSREVQETQYF
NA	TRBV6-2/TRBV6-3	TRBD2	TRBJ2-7	TGTGCCAGCAGTTCCCCCTGGACTAGCGGGTACGAGCAGTACTTC	CASSSPWTSGYEQYF
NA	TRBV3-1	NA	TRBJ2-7	TGTGTCAGCAGCCAAGCGGATTCTTACGAGCAGTACTTC	CVSSQADSYEQYF
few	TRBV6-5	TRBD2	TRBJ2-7	TGTGCCACCACCCGGCCGGGACTAAGATTTTACGAGCAGTACTTC	CATTRPGLRFYEQYF
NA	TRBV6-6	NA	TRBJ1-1	TGTGCCAGCAGTTACCTCGGCGGCACTGAAGCTTTCTTT	CASSYLGGTEAFF
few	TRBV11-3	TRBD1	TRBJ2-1	TGTGCCAGCAGCTTCGGGACAGATAGGTTCTTC	CASSFGTDRFF
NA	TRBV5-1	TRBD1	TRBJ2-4	TGCGCCAGCAGCTTGGGACGGGACAGGGGCCCCGTAGCCAAAAACATTCAGTACTTC	CASSLGRDRGPVAKNIQYF